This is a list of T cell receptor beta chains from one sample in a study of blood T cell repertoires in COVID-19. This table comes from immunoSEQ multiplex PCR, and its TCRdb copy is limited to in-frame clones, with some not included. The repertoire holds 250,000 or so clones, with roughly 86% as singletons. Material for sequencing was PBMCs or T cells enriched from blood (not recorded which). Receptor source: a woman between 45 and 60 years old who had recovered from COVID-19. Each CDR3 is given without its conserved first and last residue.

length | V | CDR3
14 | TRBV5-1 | ASSSTSGRGWDEQF
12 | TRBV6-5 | ASRDTGYTDTQY
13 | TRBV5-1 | ASSLGGGPTYEQY
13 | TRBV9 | ASNVDGTQTYEQY
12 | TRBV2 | ASSPQRESETQY
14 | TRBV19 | ASSLTGVVGNQPQH
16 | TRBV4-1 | ASSLGTGTTRSSYEQY
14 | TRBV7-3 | ASSSLAGYSTDTQY
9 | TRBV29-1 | SAQRGGKQF
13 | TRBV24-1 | ATSVGGSAANEQF
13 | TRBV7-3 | ASSQTSGRYETQY
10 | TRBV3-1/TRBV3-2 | ASSQQTGVAF
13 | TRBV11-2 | ASSLKGLAGNEQY
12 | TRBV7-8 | ASSVDRGGSGYT
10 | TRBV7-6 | ASSSGPTQEF
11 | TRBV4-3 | ASSQATTDYLL
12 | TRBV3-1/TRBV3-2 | ASRTSGTHYEQY
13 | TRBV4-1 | ASSQKTSGSYEQY
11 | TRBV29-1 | SARTGQNTEAF
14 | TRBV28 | ASRLGQDRIHNEQF
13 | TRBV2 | ASSALAGGTDTQY
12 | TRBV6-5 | ASSYSGFNTEAF
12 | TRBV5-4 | ASSGPGLDYEQY
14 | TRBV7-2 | ASSSDRGRFTDTQY
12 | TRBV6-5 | ASSYDGWAKGYT
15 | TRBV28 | ASSLPIQGSNNQPQH
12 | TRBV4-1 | ASSPGGYTGELF
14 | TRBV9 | ASSVDLGAMNTEAF
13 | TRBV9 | ASSPSGRDVDTQY
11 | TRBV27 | ASSLSRGYEQY
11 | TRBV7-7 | ASSPLSTDTQY
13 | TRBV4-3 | ASSQDLTGRYGYT
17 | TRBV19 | ASRVGTLKGSSYNSPLH
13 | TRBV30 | AWSKGLAGAGEQY
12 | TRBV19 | ASSSPGVRTEAF
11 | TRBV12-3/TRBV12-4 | ASSQGFGDEQF
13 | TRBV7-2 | ASTSRTSALNEQF
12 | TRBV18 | ASSLTGEKEKLF
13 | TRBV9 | ASSVAALADAEQF
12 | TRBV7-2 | ASRSATAGYEQY
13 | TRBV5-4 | ASSLDVGVYNEQF
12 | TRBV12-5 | ASGPGQTRQPQH
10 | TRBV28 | ASSLSGNTIY
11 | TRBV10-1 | ASSRGLSDEAF
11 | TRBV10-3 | AISELAGGGCF
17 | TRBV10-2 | ASSESYRLAGGWSYEQY
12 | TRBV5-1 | ASSWGQGAGEQF
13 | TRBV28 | ASSATVGLGSPLH
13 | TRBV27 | ASSPLAVSYNEQF
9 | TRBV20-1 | SARDLGGQF
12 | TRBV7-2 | ASSLNRGLGGLF
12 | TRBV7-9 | ASSSQGISGGYT
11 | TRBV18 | ASSPKQQETQY
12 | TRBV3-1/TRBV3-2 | ASSQPGQGYEQY
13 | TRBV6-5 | ASSYSWDNSYEQY
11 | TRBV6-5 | ASRSGGNTEAF
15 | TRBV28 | ASNPPQGAETYNEQF